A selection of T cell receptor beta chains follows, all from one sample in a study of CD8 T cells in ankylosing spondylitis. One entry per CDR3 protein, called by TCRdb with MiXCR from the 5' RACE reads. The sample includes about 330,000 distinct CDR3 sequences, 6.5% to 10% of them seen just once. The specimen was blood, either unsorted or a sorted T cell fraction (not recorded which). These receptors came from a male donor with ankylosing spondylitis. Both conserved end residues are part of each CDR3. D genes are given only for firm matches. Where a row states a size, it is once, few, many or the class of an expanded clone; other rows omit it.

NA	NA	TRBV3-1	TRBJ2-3	CASSQTDGDTQYF	TGTGCCAGCAGCCAAACAGACGGAGATACGCAGTATTTT
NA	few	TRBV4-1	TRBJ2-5	CASSQVGSRETQYF	TGCGCCAGCAGCCAAGTAGGAAGTAGGGAGACCCAGTACTTC
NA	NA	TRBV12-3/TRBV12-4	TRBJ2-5	CASSFGGLETQYF	TGTGCCAGCAGTTTTGGGGGATTGGAGACCCAGTACTTC
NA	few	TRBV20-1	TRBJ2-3	CSAPGRSTDTQYF	TGCAGTGCGCCGGGACGAAGCACAGATACGCAGTATTTT
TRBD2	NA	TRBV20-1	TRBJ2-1	CSVNRPAGGSYNEQFF	TGCAGTGTGAACCGACCAGCGGGAGGATCCTACAATGAGCAGTTCTTC
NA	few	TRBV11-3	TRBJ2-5	CASSVTRAQETQYF	TGTGCCAGCAGCGTAACTCGGGCCCAAGAGACCCAGTACTTC
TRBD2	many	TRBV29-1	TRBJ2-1	CSVDSRASGRAGEQFF	TGCAGCGTTGACAGTAGGGCTAGCGGGAGGGCGGGGGAGCAGTTCTTC
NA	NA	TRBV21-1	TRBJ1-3	CASSKGQREEWCNTIYF	TGTGCCAGCAGCAAAGGGCAGCGGGAAGAGTGGTGTAACACCATATATTTT
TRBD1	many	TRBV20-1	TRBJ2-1	CSARGGDRGNNEQFF	TGCAGTGCTAGAGGGGGGGACAGGGGAAACAATGAGCAGTTCTTC
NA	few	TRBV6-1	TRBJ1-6	CASRRDIGNSPLHF	TGTGCCAGCCGCCGGGACATTGGCAATTCACCCCTCCACTTT
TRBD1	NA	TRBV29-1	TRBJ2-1	CSVEDQGAYNEQFF	TGCAGCGTTGAAGACCAGGGGGCCTACAATGAGCAGTTCTTC
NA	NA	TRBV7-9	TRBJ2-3	CASSGESEDTQYF	TGTGCCAGCTCCGGGGAGTCGGAAGATACGCAGTATTTT
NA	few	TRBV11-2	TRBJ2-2	CASSLVLGSTGELFF	TGTGCCAGCAGCTTAGTACTGGGGAGCACCGGGGAGCTGTTTTTT
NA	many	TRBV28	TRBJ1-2	CASISHPERSYTF	TGTGCCAGCATCTCCCACCCAGAGAGGAGCTACACCTTC
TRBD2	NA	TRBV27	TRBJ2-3	CASSNSGTRTDTQYF	TGTGCCAGCAGTAATAGCGGGACACGCACAGATACGCAGTATTTT